The 20 T cell receptor beta chains below come from one sample, sequenced in a study of shared clonotypes between healthy human individuals. TCRdb's table, derived via immunoSEQ multiplex PCR, lists solely in-frame clones and lacks some. The table includes almost 700,000 clones, under 95% detected once. CD8 cells regarded as naive lacked CD45RO, were positively chosen for CCR7, and omitted terminally differentiated effector memory CD45RA+ cells. Source material: naive CD8+ T cells sorted from blood. Receptor source: a man aged 25 to 40 in good health.

This chain links TRBV6-6 with TRBJ2-7; TRBD2 aligns across 8 bases. CDR1 is MNHNY, CDR2 SVGAGI, per germline (reference sequence). The CDR3 is made up of 15 amino acids. J was trimmed by 4 bases and V by 2 bases; bases with no gene match: 7. The CDR3 loop reads CASSYLGTSTYEQYF. The CDR3 nucleotides are TGTGCCAGCAGTTACCTAGGGACTAGTACTTACGAGCAGTACTTC.

The chain employs TRBV28 and TRBJ2-7; D gene unclear. In germline, CDR1 is MDHEN, CDR2 SYDVKM. The CDR3 loop spans 13 amino acids. V was cut by 4 bases and J by 0 bases, with 7 bases left in between. CDR3 region: CASSSDVSYEQYF. The CDR3 DNA reads TGTGCCAGCAGTTCGGACGTCTCCTACGAGCAGTACTTC.

Comments on this clone: The sample carries other DNA sequences with the same CDR3. The chain combines TRBV19 with TRBJ1-1; 9 bases align to TRBD1. Germline V gene data show CDR1 as LNHDA and CDR2 as SQIVND (reference sequence). After removal of 6 bases from V and 5 bases from J, the junction contained 7 bases not matched to a gene. There are 14 residues in the CDR3. This CDR3 is CASSLGQGNTEAFF. Written as DNA, the CDR3 is TGTGCCAGTAGCCTTGGACAGGGGAATACTGAAGCTTTCTTT.

This chain connects TRBV19 to TRBJ1-5; the D gene is possibly TRBD1 (6 bases). The CDR3 extends over 14 amino acids. V was pared by 7 bases and J by 5 bases, with 15 bases between. Looked up from germline, CDR1 is LNHDA and CDR2 is SQIVND (reference sequence). CDR3 sequence: CASKEQGRYQPQHF. In DNA, the CDR3 is TGTGCCAGTAAGGAACAGGGTCGTTATCAGCCCCAGCATTTT.

V usage is TRBV29-1 and J usage is TRBJ2-7; the D gene is possibly TRBD1 (5 bases). Germline V gene data show CDR1 as SQVTM and CDR2 as ANQGSEA. Trimming removed 2 bases from V and 6 bases from J, with 11 bases in between. CDR3 length equals 12 residues. CDR3 loop: CSVESGRGEQYF. CDR3 DNA: TGCAGCGTTGAATCGGGTAGGGGCGAGCAGTACTTC.

The rearrangement joins TRBV29-1 to TRBJ2-1, with 16 nucleotides matching TRBD2. Unmatched junction bases numbered 13, after V lost 8 bases and J lost 0 bases. This CDR3 region has 19 residues. Germline lookup yields CDR1 SQVTM and CDR2 ANQGSEA. The CDR3 coding sequence is TGCAGCCTTACTCCGGGACTAGCGGGAGGGAGGAGCTCCTACAATGAGCAGTTCTTC. This translates into CSLTPGLAGGRSSYNEQFF.

The chain has TRBV2 and TRBJ2-7; 7 bases map to TRBD2. There are 12 residues in the CDR3. V lost 7 bases and J lost 3; bases outside the gene matches: 3. CDR1 and CDR2 (germline): SNHLY, FYNNEI. CDR3 in amino acids: CASKGGFYEQYF. Written as DNA, the CDR3 is TGTGCCAGCAAGGGAGGGTTCTACGAGCAGTACTTC.

This sequence joins TRBV9 and TRBJ2-2; D may correspond to TRBD1 or TRBD2 (5 bases each). Germline-derived CDR1 and CDR2 are SGDLS and YYNGEE. This CDR3 has 13 residues. The V and J ends lost 0 bases and 7 bases respectively, with 7 bases between them. The CDR3 spells CASSVAGSGELFF. The CDR3 DNA reads as TGTGCCAGCAGCGTAGCAGGGAGCGGGGAGCTGTTTTTT.

The rearrangement links TRBV19 to TRBJ1-5, with 7 bases matching TRBD1. Trimming removed 6 bases from V and 10 bases from J; junction bases left unmatched: 12. Germline CDR1 reads LNHDA; CDR2 reads SQIVND (reference sequence). The CDR3 contains 14 residues. Written as DNA, the CDR3 is TGTGCCAGTAGCCTTGACAGGGTGGAGGATCCCCAGCATTTT. Protein: CASSLDRVEDPQHF.

V is TRBV7-8 and J is TRBJ2-5; 8 bases are a match to TRBD2. Germline CDR1 and CDR2: SGHVS and FQNEAQ. This CDR3 is built from 16 residues. The V and J ends lost 5 bases and 2 bases, in that order; junction bases with no gene match: 10. CDR3 protein: CASSLTGTSSQETQYF. Here the CDR3 DNA reads TGTGCCAGCAGCCTGACCGGGACTAGTAGTCAAGAGACCCAGTACTTC.

The genes are TRBV29-1 and TRBJ2-3, with D tentatively TRBD1 or TRBD2 (5 bases each). V was shortened by 2 bases and J by 2 bases, with 11 bases between the two germline ends. This CDR3 region has 14 residues. Germline-derived CDR1 and CDR2 are SQVTM and ANQGSEA. CDR3 bases: TGCAGCGTTGAATCAGGGAGTCCCACAGATACGCAGTATTTT. It specifies CSVESGSPTDTQYF.

Here the CDR3 DNA reads TGCGCCAGCAGGGCCGGGACTACTAGCACAGATACGCAGTATTTT. Translation: CASRAGTTSTDTQYF. The rearrangement joins TRBV4-1 to TRBJ2-3, with 7 bases that match TRBD2. The CDR3 runs to 15 residues. Germline trimming cut 6 bases from V and 0 bases from J; bases unmatched to any gene: 6. Germline loops: CDR1 MGHRA, CDR2 YSYEKL.

The genes are TRBV14 and TRBJ1-4; D uncertain. Germline-derived CDR1 and CDR2 are SGHDN and FVKESK. This CDR3 has 14 residues. Trimming removed 2 bases at V and 13 bases at J, with 17 bases between. For the CDR3, the DNA is TGTGCCAGCAGCCAAATCCAGGATCTAGGTGTACTGTTTTTT. The encoded protein is CASSQIQDLGVLFF.

The chain combines TRBV16 with TRBJ1-5, with TRBD1 matching over 8 bases. CDR1 and CDR2 from the germline V gene are KGHSY and FQNENV. The CDR3 is made up of 16 amino acids. With V trimmed by 2 bases and J by 3 bases, 6 bases remained unmatched. CDR3 in DNA: TGTGCCAGCAGCCAAAGGGACAGGTCCCTCAATCAGCCCCAGCATTTT. Its translation: CASSQRDRSLNQPQHF.

The chain combines TRBV19 with TRBJ1-3; no reliable D call. Germline CDR1 LNHDA, CDR2 SQIVND (reference sequence). V lost 5 bases to trimming and J lost 3 bases, with 8 bases between them. CDR3 length equals 13 residues. The CDR3 sequence is CASSWGNGNTIYF. The CDR3 DNA is TGTGCCAGTAGTTGGGGAAATGGAAACACCATATATTTT.

J is TRBJ1-1 and V is TRBV6-4; no definite D call. V dropped 3 bases and J dropped 5 bases, with 10 bases sitting between them. Germline CDR1 is MRHNA and CDR2 is SNTAGT. This CDR3 is built from 13 residues. The CDR3 nucleotides read TGTGCCAGCAGTGAGGAGGGCTGGACTGAAGCTTTCTTT. Translation: CASSEEGWTEAFF.

This chain uses TRBV30 with TRBJ2-7; D remains unclear. This CDR3 comprises 12 residues. The ends were cut back, 5 bases at V and 0 bases at J, with 8 bases in the middle. In germline, CDR1 is GTSNPN, CDR2 SVGIG (reference sequence). The CDR3 sequence is CAWAPSSYEQYF. CDR3 in DNA: TGTGCCTGGGCCCCCAGCTCCTACGAGCAGTACTTC.

This rearrangement joins TRBV7-9 to TRBJ2-3, with 10 bases identical to TRBD2. Germline V gene sequence: CDR1 SEHNR, CDR2 FQNEAQ (reference sequence). Trimming removed 5 bases from V and 2 bases from J; junction bases left unmatched: 7. The CDR3 length is 16 residues. The CDR3 sequence: CASSPRTSGLTDTQYF. The DNA for the CDR3 is TGTGCCAGCAGCCCAAGGACTAGCGGACTCACAGATACGCAGTATTTT.

The rearrangement links TRBV19 to TRBJ2-7; maybe TRBD2 (6 bases). Trimming took off 2 bases at V and 3 bases at J, with 11 bases between the two ends. Germline V gene lookup returns CDR1 LNHDA and CDR2 SQIVND (reference sequence). This CDR3 has 14 residues. In DNA, the CDR3 is TGTGCCAGTAGTATATTTGGGGGGAACTACGAGCAGTACTTC. It yields the protein CASSIFGGNYEQYF.

This sequence joins TRBV9 and TRBJ2-3; TRBD2 aligns across 9 bases. CDR1 and CDR2 from the germline V gene are SGDLS and YYNGEE. The V segment lost 6 bases and the J segment 5 bases; nucleotides outside the gene matches: 7. This CDR3 contains 14 residues. The chain's CDR3 is CASTASGTGDTQYF. As DNA, the CDR3 is TGTGCCAGCACCGCTAGCGGGACGGGAGATACGCAGTATTTT. Together with reference TRBV9 and TRBJ2-3, the CDR3 gives the full variable domain: DSGVTQTPKHLITATGQRVTLRCSPRSGDLSVYWYQQSLDQGLQFLIQYYNGEERAKGNILERFSAQQFPDLHSELNLSSLELGDSALYFCASTASGTGDTQYFGPGTRLTVL.